The clone carrying this TCR beta chain was observed a few times. Its specificity is unknown. Germline V gives CDR1 SNHLY, CDR2 FYNNEI. The CDR3 totals 14 residues. V lost 3 bases, J lost 3 bases, and 5 bases stayed unmatched. Using its own MiXCR run on the RT-PCR reads, TCRdb lists one record per CDR3 protein. This table holds about 180,000 distinct CDR3 sequences, around 11% found once. This specimen belongs to a study of response to subunit inactivated influenza vaccine. Study-level findings and limits: Only a handful of new T cells, the authors suggested, are recruited with each seasonal influenza vaccination.

This receptor was obtained from a man in his fifties or sixties who received an inactivated influenza vaccine. The chain employs TRBV2 and TRBJ2-7, with 7 bases matching TRBD2. Sequencing used CD8+ T cells sorted from PBMCs, obtained around 25 months after vaccination. The CDR3 is CASSDGRALYEQYF. DNA for the CDR3: TGTGCCAGCAGTGATGGGAGGGCCCTCTACGAGCAGTACTTC.